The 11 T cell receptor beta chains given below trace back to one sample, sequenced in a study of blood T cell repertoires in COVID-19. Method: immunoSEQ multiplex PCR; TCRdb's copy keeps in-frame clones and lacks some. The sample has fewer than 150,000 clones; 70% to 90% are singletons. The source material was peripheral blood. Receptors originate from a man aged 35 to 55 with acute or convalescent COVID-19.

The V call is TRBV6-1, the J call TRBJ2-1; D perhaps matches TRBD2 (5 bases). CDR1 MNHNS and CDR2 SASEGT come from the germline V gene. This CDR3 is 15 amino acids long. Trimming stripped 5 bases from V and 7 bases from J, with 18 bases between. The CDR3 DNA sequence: TGTGCCAGCAGTTGGCCCGAGGGTCGCGCAAATGAGCAGTTCTTC. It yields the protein CASSWPEGRANEQFF.

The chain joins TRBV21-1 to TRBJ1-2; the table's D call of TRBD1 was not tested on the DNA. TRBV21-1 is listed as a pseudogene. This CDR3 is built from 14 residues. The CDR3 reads CASSKRDRGYGYTF. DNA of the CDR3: TGTGCCAGCAGCAAGAGGGACAGGGGCTATGGCTACACCTTC.

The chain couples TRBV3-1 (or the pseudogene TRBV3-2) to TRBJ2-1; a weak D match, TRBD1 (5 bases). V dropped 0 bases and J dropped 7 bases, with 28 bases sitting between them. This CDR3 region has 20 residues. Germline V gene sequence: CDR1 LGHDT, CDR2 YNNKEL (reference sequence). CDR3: CASSQEDRAGYGWRENEQFF. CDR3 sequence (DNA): TGTGCCAGCAGCCAAGAAGATAGGGCAGGGTATGGTTGGAGAGAGAATGAGCAGTTCTTC.

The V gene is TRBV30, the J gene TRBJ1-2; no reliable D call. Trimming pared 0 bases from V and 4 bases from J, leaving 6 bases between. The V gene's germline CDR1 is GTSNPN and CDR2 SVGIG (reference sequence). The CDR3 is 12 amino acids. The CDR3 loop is CAWSVSSYGYTF. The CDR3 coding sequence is TGTGCCTGGAGTGTATCCAGCTATGGCTACACCTTC.

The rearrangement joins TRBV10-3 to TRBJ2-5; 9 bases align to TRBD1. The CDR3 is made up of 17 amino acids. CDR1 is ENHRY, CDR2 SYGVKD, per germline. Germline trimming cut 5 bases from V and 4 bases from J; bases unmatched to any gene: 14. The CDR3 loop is CAISMQLQGANGETQYF. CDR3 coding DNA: TGTGCCATCAGTATGCAATTACAGGGGGCTAACGGAGAGACCCAGTACTTC.

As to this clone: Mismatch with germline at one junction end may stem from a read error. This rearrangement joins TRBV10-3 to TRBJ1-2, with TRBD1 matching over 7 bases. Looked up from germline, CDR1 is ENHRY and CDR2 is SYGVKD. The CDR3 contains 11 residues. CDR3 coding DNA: TGTGCCATCAGTGAGTCGACAGGGCTCCACTTC. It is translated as CAISESTGLHF.

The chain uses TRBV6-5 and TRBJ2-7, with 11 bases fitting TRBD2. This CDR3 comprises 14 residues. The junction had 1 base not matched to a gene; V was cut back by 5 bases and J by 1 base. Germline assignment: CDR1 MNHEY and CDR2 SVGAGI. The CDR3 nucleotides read TGTGCCAGCAGTCTAGCGGGGGGATCCTACGAGCAGTACTTC. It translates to CASSLAGGSYEQYF.

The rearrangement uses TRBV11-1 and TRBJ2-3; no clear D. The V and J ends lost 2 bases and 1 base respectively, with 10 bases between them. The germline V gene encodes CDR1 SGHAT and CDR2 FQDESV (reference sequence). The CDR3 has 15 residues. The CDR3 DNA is TGTGCCAGCAGCTTATCCGGTGGTGGCACAGATACGCAGTATTTT. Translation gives CASSLSGGGTDTQYF.

CDR3 nucleotides: TGCAGCGTTTGGACAGGCTCCTACGAGCAGTACTTC. Protein product: CSVWTGSYEQYF. J is TRBJ2-7 and V is TRBV29-1, with TRBD1 identical over 7 bases. CDR3 length equals 12 residues. V shed 5 bases and J 0 bases; nucleotides not matched to a gene: 1. CDR1 SQVTM and CDR2 ANQGSEA come from the germline V gene.

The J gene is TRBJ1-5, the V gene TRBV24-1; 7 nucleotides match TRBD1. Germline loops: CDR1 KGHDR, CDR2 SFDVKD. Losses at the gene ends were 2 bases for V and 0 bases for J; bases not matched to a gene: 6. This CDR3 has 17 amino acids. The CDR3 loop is CATSDSSGTASNQPQHF. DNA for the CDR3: TGTGCCACCAGTGATTCATCCGGGACAGCTAGCAATCAGCCCCAGCATTTT.

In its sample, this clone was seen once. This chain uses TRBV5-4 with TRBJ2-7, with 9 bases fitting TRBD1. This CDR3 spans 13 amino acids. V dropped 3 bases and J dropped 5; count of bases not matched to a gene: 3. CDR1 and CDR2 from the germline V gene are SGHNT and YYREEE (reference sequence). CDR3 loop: CASSYRGRNEQYF. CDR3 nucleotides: TGTGCCAGCAGCTACAGGGGGCGGAACGAGCAGTACTTC.